The clone carrying this T cell receptor (beta chain) has only one observation. The antigen is not known. This sample stems from a study of tumor and adjacent non-tumor tissue in lung cancer. Study in general: Patients comprised roughly 12 adenocarcinoma, a couple of squamous cell carcinoma and 1 small cell lung cancer. On average, productive TCRbeta reads reached some 4.2 million per sample. Study results and caveats: Normal lung showed higher cumulative top 100 clone frequency than tumor. Compared with tumor, normal lung showed significantly lower TCR diversity.

Germline CDR1 is LGHNA and CDR2 is YNFKEQ. The V segment lost 2 bases and the J segment 5 bases; nucleotides outside the gene matches: 14. CDR3 length: 17 residues. The library came from three nested PCR rounds adapted from ARM-PCR protocols. TCRdb called the multiplex PCR reads again in MiXCR, with one record for every CDR3 protein. The profile shows 76,000 or so distinct CDR3 sequences, about two thirds of them singletons. RNA was extracted from bulk tissue without any cell sorting. Sample: lung tumor tissue. This chain uses TRBV4-2 with TRBJ2-5, with 7 bases identical to TRBD1. The source of this sequence is a woman aged 70-85 years with non-small cell lung cancer. The CDR3: CASSQTPGQWSGETQYF. DNA of the CDR3: TGTGCCAGCAGCCAAACCCCGGGACAGTGGTCTGGGGAGACCCAGTACTTC.